This T cell receptor (beta chain) was recorded in a study of post-analysis software for immune sequencing data (dated by TCRdb to about 2015). General notes on the study: Recorded disease courses included relapsing-remitting, secondary progressive and progressive-relapsing multiple sclerosis, with some patients lacking subtype annotation. The multiple sclerosis patient repertoires were compared with 11 previously published healthy control repertoires from donors aged about 6 to 26 years. A subset of samples was prepared in parallel using single-end sample barcoding, then pooled and co-amplified after Illumina adapter ligation.

The CDR3 contains 15 residues, cysteine and phenylalanine counted. Only CDR3 DNA remains: 45 bases, in frame from the first base. Per the germline V gene (reference sequence), SGHNT is the CDR1 and YYREEE is the CDR2. Between the V and J ends, shortened by 2 bases and 4 bases respectively, the junction contains 13 bases. To demonstrate the VDJtools post-analysis software, the study profiled TCR beta repertoires from the peripheral blood of 10 to 15 young patients with multiple sclerosis. The multiple sclerosis patients were children and adolescents ranging in age from roughly 6 to 15 years. The library was made by PCR. TCRdb shows the sequencer as Illumina HiSeq 2500. To reduce PCR and sequencing biases, unique molecular identifiers were built into the TCR beta cDNA libraries. Some 500,000 cDNA molecules were obtained for every 1 to 10 million input T cells, so each molecule roughly corresponded to one T cell. Patient libraries were prepared and sequenced with the same protocol used for the earlier healthy control dataset. Within a given batch, samples were prepared together, multiplexed and sequenced on the same HiSeq lane. The study's processing was this. Raw barcoded reads were processed with MIGEC, and single-read molecular identifier groups were discarded before consensus assembly and CDR3 extraction. VDJtools was used for post-analysis of the clonotype tables, with diversity normalized by down-sampling every dataset to the smallest sample size. Repertoire overlap clustering matched CDR3 amino acid but not nucleotide sequences to correct batch-related cross-sample contamination. Clones were called with MiXCR by TCRdb after fastp trimmed the public reads at Q25, and only in-frame beta chains were retained. Rows are combined by CDR3 protein, so each entry shows the most common genes and DNA. Clone size and V and J calls follow TCRdb, not the original study. The sample contains some 190,000 distinct CDR3 sequences, over 25% of them found a single time. Approximately 3% of the sample lies in the top ten.

This clonotype was counted at least ten times. It has no known antigen specificity. No clone much larger than this one lies a single base away; base qualities are absent. The paper's findings and limits, for the study overall: The control group was slightly older than the multiple sclerosis patient group. A few TRBV segments, including TRBV5-6, TRBV5-1 and TRBV20-1, were significantly more frequent in patients than controls. When samples were clustered directly using the F measure, samples prepared in the same batch co-clustered strongly, which prompted a batch-effect correction. Normalized Chao1 diversity was significantly lower in multiple sclerosis patients than controls, suggesting substantial peripheral T-cell clonal expansion.

The source of this sequence is a girl younger than 18 with multiple sclerosis. This sequence uses TRBV5-4 and TRBJ2-4, and possibly TRBD1, on 5 matching bases. The sample was blood. The DNA is as follows: TGTGCCAGCAGCTTCGTGGGCAGGGAAAAAAACATTCAGTACTTC. This gives the protein CASSFVGREKNIQYF.